This TCR beta chain was captured by sequencing in a study of CD8 T cells in ankylosing spondylitis. This CDR3 is 15 amino acids long. V was clipped by 3 bases and J by 3 bases; unmatched bases: 8. This clonotype was detected many times. A single record per CDR3 protein comes from TCRdb applying MiXCR to the 5' RACE reads. This table has 300,000 to 400,000 distinct CDR3 sequences, under 14% appearing once. Sequenced input: blood, either unsorted or a sorted T cell fraction (not recorded which). This sequence originates from a female donor with ankylosing spondylitis or in good health (not recorded which). This chain links TRBV12-3 or TRBV12-4 with TRBJ2-7; TRBD2 matches at 7 bases. The CDR3 DNA sequence: TGTGCCAGCAGTTTGGATTGGGGGAGGGACTACGAGCAGTACTTC. Amino acids: CASSLDWGRDYEQYF.